The text below deals with one T cell receptor beta chain. TCRdb re-called the 5' RACE reads and shows each CDR3 protein once, DNA omitted. Its table lists roughly 150,000 distinct CDR3 sequences. The germline CDR1 and CDR2 sequences are LGHNT and FRNRAP. The CDR3 is made up of 15 amino acids. The data are from a study of T cells expressing NK-cell markers. Study-level background: Beta-chain profiling covered CD3+CD56+NKG2C+, CD3+CD56+NKG2C- and CD3+CD56-NKG2C+ sorted subsets.

The material sequenced was blood T cells: a sorted CD56 or NKG2C T cell subset, CD4+ or CD8+ T cells, or bulk PBMC T cells (not recorded which). The chain employs TRBV12-5 and TRBJ2-3; no DNA is available, so the TRBD1 call from TCRdb remains unchecked. This TCR came from a man aged 18-75 years in good health. CDR3 residues: CASGLYGGSTDTQYF.